Sequencing of this T cell receptor (beta chain) was carried out in a study of blood T cell repertoires in COVID-19. Study in general: Some COVID-19 samples were acute and others convalescent; all came from the United States, Italy and Spain.

The CDR3 extends over 13 amino acids. V lost 6 bases to trimming and J lost 11 bases, with 16 bases between them. Authors' data handling: Reference gene primers were amplified, and this amplification served to estimate nucleated cell counts. The assay was immunoSEQ multiplex PCR, and TCRdb's table has in-frame clones only and misses some. Clonal size and the V and J genes are those of that table, whereas D and trimming came from the DNA. In the table there are 140,000 to 150,000 clones, about four fifths of which are singletons. The chain uses TRBV12-3 or TRBV12-4 and TRBJ1-4; tentative D call: TRBD1 (5 bases). This clonotype was sampled from a human donor with acute or convalescent COVID-19. The donor label of this sample is uncertain. Sample: peripheral blood. The CDR3 sequence: CASSPLTAFKLFF. The CDR3 region has the DNA TGTGCCAGCAGCCCCCTGACAGCATTCAAACTGTTTTTT.